This section outlines one T cell receptor beta chain sequence together with its context. The data are from a study of tumor-infiltrating lymphocytes in primary liver carcinoma. Whole-study context: The patients, men and women alike, were aged 30 to 69 years.

After removal of 0 bases from V and 5 bases from J, the junction contained 4 bases not matched to a gene. This CDR3 has 16 amino acids. CDR1 SGHKS and CDR2 YYEKEE come from the germline V gene (reference sequence). Constant-region priming of about 520 ng total RNA yielded TCR beta cDNA. Slightly modified ARM-PCR, run as three nested multiplex PCR rounds, produced the TCR beta libraries. A C-beta reverse primer and TRBV1-TRBV30 forward primers served in each of the first two PCR rounds, at ten to eleven cycles apiece. TCRdb re-called the multiplex PCR reads with MiXCR, one entry per CDR3 protein. Found here are some 180,000 distinct CDR3 sequences, about 60% of them singletons; the top ten hold approximately 70%. Out of unsorted whole blood came the blood RNA, and germline DNA was extracted as well.

This TCR came from a man aged 35 to 55 with primary liver carcinoma and hepatitis B virus infection. Sequenced: peripheral blood. This chain links TRBV5-5 with TRBJ2-3, with 12 bases that match TRBD1. CDR3 in amino acids: CASSLGDRGREDTQYF. The CDR3 nucleotides are TGTGCCAGCAGCTTGGGGGACAGGGGGCGTGAAGATACGCAGTATTTT.